The rows below give T cell receptor beta chains drawn from one sample of a study of OX40 agonist ivuxolimab in advanced cancers. Profiling relied on immunoSEQ multiplex PCR, and the TCRdb table lists in-frame clones only, not all of them. This table has about 58,000 clones, 80% to 90% appearing once. The specimen was CD4+ or CD8+ T cells sorted from blood, collected in a trial of the OX40 agonist ivuxolimab. All receptors come from an adult with an advanced solid tumor such as melanoma, head and neck, liver or kidney cancer. The CDR3 runs from the conserved cysteine through the conserved F or W. Each record gives: V gene, D gene, CDR3 length, J gene, clone size, CDR3 protein, CDR3 DNA. D genes are given only for firm matches. The listing skips clone size in some rows; elsewhere it reads once, few, many or a size class.

TRBV19	NA	12	TRBJ1-1	NA	CASSIGYTEAFF	TGTGCCAGTAGTATTGGGTACACTGAAGCTTTCTTT
TRBV5-1	NA	12	TRBJ2-5	NA	CASSKGQETQYF	TGCGCCAGCAGCAAGGGGCAAGAGACCCAGTACTTC
TRBV5-4	NA	12	TRBJ1-2	NA	CASSWAGRTWAF	TGTGCCAGCAGCTGGGCAGGGAGGACTTGGGCCTTC
TRBV9	NA	15	TRBJ2-1	NA	CASSTSLDSYNEQFF	TGTGCCAGCTCAACAAGCCTAGACAGCTACAATGAGCAGTTCTTC
TRBV6-1	NA	14	TRBJ2-2	NA	CASSLQVNTGELFF	TGTGCCAGCAGTTTACAGGTTAACACCGGGGAGCTGTTTTTT
TRBV5-6	NA	15	TRBJ2-2	NA	CASSLRDRDTGELFF	TGTGCCAGCAGTTTGCGAGACAGAGACACCGGGGAGCTGTTTTTT
TRBV7-6	NA	14	TRBJ2-1	NA	CASSLAPSYNEQFF	TGTGCCAGCAGCTTAGCCCCCTCCTACAATGAGCAGTTCTTC
TRBV2	NA	14	TRBJ2-7	NA	CAGRPRQDSYEQYF	TGTGCCGGAAGACCCCGACAGGATTCCTACGAGCAGTACTTC
TRBV5-1	TRBD1	16	TRBJ2-1	NA	CASSYPPGTDYNEQFF	TGCGCCAGCAGCTACCCACCCGGGACAGACTACAATGAGCAGTTCTTC
TRBV11-3	TRBD2	16	TRBJ2-5	NA	CASSLGLLAGQETQYF	TGTGCCAGCAGCTTAGGATTACTAGCGGGACAAGAGACCCAGTACTTC
TRBV5-4	NA	15	TRBJ1-2	once	CASSGGTPPSYGYTF	TGTGCCAGCAGCGGAGGGACCCCGCCGTCATATGGCTACACCTTC
TRBV5-1	TRBD1	15	TRBJ2-5	NA	CASSRGQGNPETQYF	TGCGCCAGCAGCCGGGGACAGGGGAATCCAGAGACCCAGTACTTC
TRBV10-3	NA	12	TRBJ1-5	once	CAISESGQPQHF	TGTGCCATCAGTGAGTCCGGTCAGCCCCAGCATTTT
TRBV11-2	NA	15	TRBJ2-5	NA	CASSLHEPPQETQYF	TGTGCCAGCAGCTTACACGAGCCCCCTCAAGAGACCCAGTACTTC
TRBV6-5	NA	13	TRBJ2-4	NA	CASRGTIKNIQYF	TGTGCCAGCAGAGGGACGATCAAAAACATTCAGTACTTC
TRBV6-5	NA	12	TRBJ1-1	once	CASLGRNTEAFF	TGTGCCAGCCTGGGACGGAACACTGAAGCTTTCTTT
TRBV7-8	NA	13	TRBJ1-1	once	CASAVGGGTEAFF	TGTGCCAGCGCGGTGGGGGGAGGCACTGAAGCTTTCTTT
TRBV7-8	TRBD1	15	TRBJ2-4	NA	CASSPSGTGQNIQYF	TGTGCCAGCAGCCCGTCAGGGACAGGGCAAAACATTCAGTACTTC
TRBV28	NA	13	TRBJ2-5	NA	CASSPRGEETQYF	TGTGCCAGCAGCCCCCGGGGAGAAGAGACCCAGTACTTC
TRBV7-3	NA	15	TRBJ2-5	NA	CASSLSGDRQETQYF	TGTGCCAGCAGCTTATCAGGGGACCGCCAAGAGACCCAGTACTTC
TRBV10-3	TRBD2	15	TRBJ2-1	once	CAISNLAGVGNEQFF	TGTGCCATCAGCAATCTAGCGGGAGTAGGCAATGAGCAGTTCTTC
TRBV5-5	TRBD1	15	TRBJ2-1	NA	CASSLGQGVDNEQFF	TGTGCCAGCAGCTTGGGGCAGGGGGTAGACAATGAGCAGTTCTTC
TRBV28	NA	14	TRBJ2-1	NA	CASSPQISGNEQFF	TGTGCCAGCAGCCCCCAAATCTCGGGCAATGAGCAGTTCTTC
TRBV5-5	NA	14	TRBJ2-7	NA	CASSLGQPSYEQYF	TGTGCCAGCAGCTTGGGACAGCCTTCCTACGAGCAGTACTTC
TRBV10-1	NA	14	TRBJ2-7	NA	CASSDSRLAYEQYF	TGCGCCAGCAGTGATAGCCGACTAGCCTACGAGCAGTACTTC
TRBV30	NA	19	TRBJ2-5	few	CAWSVPRVLGSYIQETQYF	TGTGCCTGGAGTGTACCTCGGGTGCTAGGATCGTACATCCAAGAGACCCAGTACTTC
TRBV11-2	NA	13	TRBJ1-1	NA	CASSFSPNTEAFF	TGTGCCAGCAGCTTTTCTCCGAACACTGAAGCTTTCTTT
TRBV5-6	TRBD2	15	TRBJ2-1	NA	CASRGLAGVYNEQFF	TGTGCCAGCAGGGGACTAGCGGGAGTATACAATGAGCAGTTCTTC
TRBV10-3	NA	16	TRBJ1-4	NA	CAISERDTTTNEKLFF	TGTGCCATCAGTGAGCGGGACACTACAACTAATGAAAAACTGTTTTTT
TRBV6-5	NA	14	TRBJ1-1	NA	CASRGPGLTTEAFF	TGTGCCAGCAGGGGACCGGGACTAACGACTGAAGCTTTCTTT
TRBV4-1	NA	14	TRBJ1-5	few	CASSIQGLDQPQHF	TGCGCCAGCAGCATTCAGGGTCTCGATCAGCCCCAGCATTTT
TRBV27	NA	15	TRBJ2-5	NA	CASSPSFDRQETQYF	TGTGCCAGCAGCCCTAGTTTTGACAGACAAGAGACCCAGTACTTC
TRBV5-4	NA	14	TRBJ2-4	NA	CASSLFWAQNIQYF	TGTGCCAGCAGCTTGTTCTGGGCCCAAAACATTCAGTACTTC
TRBV5-4	NA	13	TRBJ2-3	NA	CASSPDVTDTQYF	TGTGCCAGCAGCCCGGACGTCACAGATACGCAGTATTTT
TRBV5-1	NA	13	TRBJ2-3	NA	CASSSGSTDTQYF	TGCGCCAGCAGTAGCGGAAGCACAGATACGCAGTATTTT
TRBV18	TRBD2	14	TRBJ2-5	NA	CASRLGGSQETQYF	TGTGCCAGCCGACTGGGAGGGTCCCAAGAGACCCAGTACTTC
TRBV29-1	TRBD2	19	TRBJ2-3	NA	CSVRGISGISSGNTDTQYF	TGCAGCGTTCGGGGGATTAGCGGGATTTCAAGCGGGAACACAGATACGCAGTATTTT
TRBV7-9	NA	13	TRBJ1-1	NA	CASSLNRDTEAFF	TGTGCCAGCAGCTTAAACAGGGACACTGAAGCTTTCTTT
TRBV7-2	NA	15	TRBJ1-3	NA	CASSLDGYSGNTIYF	TGTGCCAGCAGCTTAGACGGTTACTCTGGAAACACCATATATTTT
TRBV5-4	TRBD1	14	TRBJ2-7	NA	CASSLRDRGNEQYF	TGTGCCAGCAGCTTGAGGGACAGGGGAAACGAGCAGTACTTC
TRBV2	NA	14	TRBJ1-3	NA	CASQGRQGGNTIYF	TGTGCCAGCCAAGGGAGGCAGGGGGGAAACACCATATATTTT
TRBV6-5	TRBD2	15	TRBJ2-7	NA	CASTKPLAGIYEQYF	TGTGCCAGCACCAAGCCCCTAGCGGGGATCTACGAGCAGTACTTC
TRBV6-1	NA	13	TRBJ1-1	NA	CASIRQPNTEAFF	TGTGCCAGCATTCGGCAGCCCAACACTGAAGCTTTCTTT
TRBV2	NA	15	TRBJ1-5	NA	CASRIREGSNQPQHF	TGTGCCAGCAGAATCAGGGAGGGGAGCAATCAGCCCCAGCATTTT
TRBV5-1	NA	13	TRBJ2-7	NA	CASSLRSSYEQYF	TGCGCCAGCAGCTTGAGGTCCTCCTACGAGCAGTACTTC
TRBV19	NA	13	TRBJ1-2	NA	CASSISGAYGYTF	TGTGCCAGTAGTATTTCAGGAGCCTATGGCTACACCTTC
TRBV5-1	TRBD1	15	TRBJ2-7	NA	CASSSPGQGSYEQYF	TGCGCCAGCAGCTCCCCGGGACAGGGGTCGTACGAGCAGTACTTC
TRBV10-2	TRBD1	14	TRBJ1-1	NA	CASKGDRGLAEAFF	TGCGCCAGCAAAGGGGACAGGGGGCTCGCTGAAGCTTTCTTT
TRBV9	NA	15	TRBJ2-1	NA	CASSVDSGSYNEQFF	TGTGCCAGCAGCGTAGACTCCGGCTCCTACAATGAGCAGTTCTTC
TRBV7-8	NA	14	TRBJ1-1	NA	CASSLGNGGTEAFF	TGTGCCAGCAGCTTAGGGAATGGTGGCACTGAAGCTTTCTTT
TRBV5-6	TRBD2	16	TRBJ2-7	NA	CASSPYLAGGRHEQYF	TGTGCCAGCAGCCCTTACTTAGCGGGAGGGAGGCACGAGCAGTACTTC
TRBV6-5	NA	13	TRBJ1-1	once	CASSSVSQREAFF	TGTGCCAGCAGTTCAGTATCGCAGCGAGAAGCTTTCTTT
TRBV6-5	TRBD1	15	TRBJ1-2	NA	CASSRDRYTSHGYTF	TGTGCCAGCAGTCGGGACAGGTACACTTCGCATGGCTACACCTTC
TRBV10-3	NA	14	TRBJ1-6	NA	CAISITGPGSPLHF	TGTGCCATCAGTATTACGGGGCCGGGATCACCCCTCCACTTT
TRBV30	NA	14	TRBJ1-3	once	CAWSIRGSGNTIYF	TGTGCCTGGAGTATTCGGGGGTCTGGAAACACCATATATTTT